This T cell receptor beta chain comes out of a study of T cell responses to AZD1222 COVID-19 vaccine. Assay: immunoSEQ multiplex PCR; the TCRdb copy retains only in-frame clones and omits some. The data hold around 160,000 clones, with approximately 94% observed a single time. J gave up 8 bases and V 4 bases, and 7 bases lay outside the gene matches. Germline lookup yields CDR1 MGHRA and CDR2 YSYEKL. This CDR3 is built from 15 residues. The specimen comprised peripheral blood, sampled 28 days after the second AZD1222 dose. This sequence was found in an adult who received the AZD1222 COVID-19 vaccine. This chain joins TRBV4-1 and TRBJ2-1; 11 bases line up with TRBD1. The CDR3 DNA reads TGCGCCAGCAGCCCCGGACAGGGGGCTCGCGATGAGCAGTTCTTC. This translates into CASSPGQGARDEQFF.